Listed here are 26 T cell receptor beta chains from one sample, sequenced in a study of cytomegalovirus exposure and HLA in healthy donors (dated by TCRdb to the late 2010s). The receptor library was made with the immunoSEQ multiplex PCR assay. What TCRdb holds here is the immuneACCESS table cut down to in-frame rearrangements. Part of the clones is not present; checked against another copy, under half of the missing clones reflect an unresolved V gene, and the others are unexplained. The sample table holds 150,000 to 250,000 clones, of which around 83% were seen once. The top ten clonotypes cover about an eighth of the sample. The sequenced sample consisted of PBMCs. These receptors were obtained from a woman in her 30s in good health and CMV-seropositive.

This rearrangement joins TRBV10-3 to TRBJ2-5; 9 positions agree with TRBD1. J gave up 7 bases and V 5 bases, and 11 bases lay outside the gene matches. This CDR3 spans 15 amino acids. CDR1 ENHRY and CDR2 SYGVKD come from the germline V gene. CDR3 residues: CAISMGQGRVATQYF. Here the CDR3 DNA reads TGTGCCATCAGTATGGGACAGGGAAGGGTGGCGACCCAGTACTTC.

This clone was detected a few times. The chain carries TRBV30 and TRBJ1-2, with 9 positions matching TRBD1. Germline lookup yields CDR1 GTSNPN and CDR2 SVGIG (reference sequence). Trimming took 5 bases from V and 0 from J; bases not matched to a gene: 4. This CDR3 is built from 14 residues. The DNA of the CDR3 is TGTGCCTGGGACAGGGGGTCTACTAACTATGGCTACACCTTC. This sequence encodes CAWDRGSTNYGYTF.

The chain is built from TRBV6-5 and TRBJ1-5, with D uncertain. V gave up 6 bases and J gave up 8 bases, with 11 bases separating them. This CDR3 has 12 residues. Germline V CDR1 and CDR2: MNHEY, SVGAGI. The CDR3 loop reads CASRRRSEPQHF. The CDR3 bases are TGTGCCAGCAGACGGAGGTCGGAGCCCCAGCATTTT.

The genes are TRBV5-1 and TRBJ2-2; D is undetermined. Germline values: CDR1 SGHRS, CDR2 YFSETQ. V was cut by 1 base and J by 4 bases, with 8 bases left in between. This CDR3 has 14 residues. CDR3 in DNA: TGCGCCAGCAGCTTGTCACCAGGCACCGGGGAGCTGTTTTTT. It translates to CASSLSPGTGELFF.

The rearrangement uses TRBV27 and TRBJ2-2; D is undetermined. The V end was cut by 6 bases, the J end by 8 bases, with 10 bases between. Germline-derived CDR1 and CDR2 are MNHEY and SMNVEV (reference sequence). This CDR3 is built from 12 residues. The CDR3 reads CASSLKTGELFF. In DNA, the CDR3 is TGTGCCAGCAGCTTAAAGACAGGGGAGCTGTTTTTT.

The J gene is TRBJ2-3, the V gene TRBV7-6; no definite D call. The CDR3 contains 12 residues. CDR1 is SGHVS and CDR2 is FNYEAQ in the germline V gene. V dropped 1 base and J dropped 6 bases, with 5 bases sitting between them. The CDR3 coding sequence is TGTGCCAGCAGCTTAGATAGCGATACGCAGTATTTT. Translated, it gives CASSLDSDTQYF. Based on the CDR3 plus reference TRBV7-6 and TRBJ2-3, the full variable domain is GAGVSQSPRYKVTKRGQDVALRCDPISGHVSLYWYRQALGQGPEFLTYFNYEAQQDKSGLPNDRFSAERPEGSISTLTIQRTEQRDSAMYRCASSLDSDTQYFGPGTRLTVL.

The genes are TRBV5-1 and TRBJ2-1; D might be TRBD2 (6 bases). The CDR3 is made up of 15 amino acids. Trimming removed 1 base at V and 5 bases at J, with 13 bases between. The V gene's germline CDR1 is SGHRS and CDR2 YFSETQ. CDR3 in amino acids: CASSLSVAANNEQFF. As DNA, the CDR3 is TGCGCCAGCAGCTTGTCAGTAGCGGCTAACAATGAGCAGTTCTTC.

This clone was detected only a few times. This chain uses TRBV7-2 with TRBJ1-2; 7 bases are shared with TRBD1. Germline loops: CDR1 SGHTA, CDR2 FQGNSA. J lost 4 bases, V lost 6 bases, and 11 bases had no gene match. The CDR3 runs to 15 residues. DNA of the CDR3: TGTGCCAGCAGAACCGCCGACAGGGCGGGCTATGGCTACACCTTC. Translation gives CASRTADRAGYGYTF. Full variable domain (remainder filled in from reference TRBV7-2 and TRBJ1-2): GAGVSQSPSNKVTEKGKDVELRCDPISGHTALYWYRQSLGQGLEFLIYFQGNSAPDKSGLPSDRFSAERTGGSVSTLTIQRTQQEDSAVYLCASRTADRAGYGYTFGSGTRLTVV.

The V and J genes are TRBV7-9 and TRBJ2-6; no definite D call. The CDR3 extends over 13 amino acids. CDR1 is SEHNR and CDR2 is FQNEAQ in the germline V gene (reference sequence). Trimming removed 5 bases at V and 1 base at J, with 3 bases between. This chain's CDR3 is CASSPSGANVLTF. CDR3 DNA: TGTGCCAGCAGCCCATCTGGGGCCAACGTCCTGACTTTC.

By share, this clone ranks as medium-sized. This rearrangement joins TRBV9 to TRBJ2-5; tentatively, D is TRBD2 (5 bases). Germline lookup yields CDR1 SGDLS and CDR2 YYNGEE. V lost 7 bases and J 4 bases, leaving 8 bases between the germline ends. CDR3 length: 11 residues. The CDR3 region has the DNA TGTGCCAGCTCCCGGGGAGAGACCCAGTACTTC. Translating it yields CASSRGETQYF.

The chain combines TRBV29-1 with TRBJ2-2, with TRBD1 matching 7 bases. This CDR3 has 18 amino acids. Germline V CDR1 and CDR2: SQVTM, ANQGSEA. J lost 4 bases, V lost 3 bases, and 17 bases had no gene match. CDR3 residues: CSVEIWPTRQGGTGELFF. The CDR3 region has the DNA TGCAGCGTTGAGATTTGGCCTACAAGACAGGGCGGCACCGGGGAGCTGTTTTTT.

CDR3 nucleotides: TGTGCCGATGGAGAGGGGGCAGGATCCCCCTACTATGGCTACACCTTC. Translation gives CADGEGAGSPYYGYTF. The chain links TRBV15 to TRBJ1-2; 7 nucleotides align to TRBD1. Losses at the gene ends were 11 bases for V and 3 bases for J; bases not matched to a gene: 18. The CDR3 covers 16 residues. The V gene's germline CDR1 is LNHNV and CDR2 YYDKDF (reference sequence).

The chain couples TRBV28 to TRBJ1-2; D gene unclear. From germline, CDR1 is MDHEN and CDR2 SYDVKM. Trimming left V 3 bases short and J 4 bases short, with 6 bases between. The CDR3 has 12 amino acids. CDR3 nucleotide sequence: TGTGCCAGCAGTTTTGGGAGCTATGGCTACACCTTC. Residues: CASSFGSYGYTF.

The chain joins TRBV5-1 to TRBJ2-1; perhaps TRBD2 as D (5 bases). V was trimmed by 4 bases and J by 9 bases, leaving 11 bases between them. CDR3 length: 12 amino acids. Germline V lookup: CDR1 SGHRS, CDR2 YFSETQ. The CDR3 protein is CASSANSGEQFF. The CDR3 DNA is TGCGCCAGCAGCGCGAACAGCGGTGAGCAGTTCTTC.

This clone was counted a few times. The gene calls are TRBV6-1 and TRBJ1-5; 7 positions match TRBD1. Germline V gene data show CDR1 as MNHNS and CDR2 as SASEGT. This CDR3 has 13 residues. After removal of 8 bases from V and 7 bases from J, the junction contained 8 bases not matched to a gene. The CDR3 bases are TGTGCCAGCGGACAGGTTTTGGGACAGCCCCAGCATTTT. Translated: CASGQVLGQPQHF.

The rearrangement joins TRBV28 to TRBJ2-1; D is possibly TRBD1 (6 bases). This CDR3 has 15 amino acids. The V end was cut by 7 bases, the J end by 6 bases, with 19 bases between. CDR1 is MDHEN and CDR2 is SYDVKM in the germline V gene. CDR3 protein: CASIINYGRGNEQFF. The CDR3 coding sequence is TGTGCCAGCATTATAAATTACGGCAGGGGCAATGAGCAGTTCTTC.

The chain links TRBV27 to TRBJ1-4; unclear D gene. Germline V lookup: CDR1 MNHEY, CDR2 SMNVEV (reference sequence). V lost 8 bases and J lost 4, with 17 bases in between. The CDR3 has 15 amino acids. For the CDR3, the DNA is TGTGCCAGCCGTAGCATTCGGGTTTATAATGAAAAACTGTTTTTT. Translating it yields CASRSIRVYNEKLFF.

The chain carries TRBV5-1 and TRBJ1-1; D is unclear. Trimming removed 7 bases at V and 4 bases at J, with 17 bases between. Germline V CDR1 and CDR2: SGHRS, YFSETQ. The CDR3 runs to 14 residues. CDR3 region: CASGKGGAGTEAFF. DNA for the CDR3: TGCGCCAGCGGAAAAGGAGGCGCCGGCACTGAAGCTTTCTTT. The full variable domain, its missing parts supplied by reference TRBV5-1 and TRBJ1-1, is KAGVTQTPRYLIKTRGQQVTLSCSPISGHRSVSWYQQTPGQGLQFLFEYFSETQRNKGNFPGRFSGRQFSNSRSEMNVSTLELGDSALYLCASGKGGAGTEAFFGQGTRLTVV.

This chain uses TRBV27 with TRBJ2-3; 7 bases fit TRBD1. Germline V CDR1 and CDR2: MNHEY, SMNVEV (reference sequence). V lost 3 bases to trimming and J lost 3 bases; unmatched junction nucleotides: 3. The CDR3 covers 14 residues. This CDR3 reads CASSFRQGTDTQYF. Written as DNA, the CDR3 is TGTGCCAGCAGTTTTCGACAGGGAACAGATACGCAGTATTTT.

V usage is TRBV6-1 and J usage is TRBJ2-5; 7 nucleotides agree with TRBD2. Trimming at V came to 0 bases and at J to 1 base, leaving 5 bases not matched to a gene. The CDR3 has 16 amino acids. Germline CDR1 MNHNS, CDR2 SASEGT. CDR3 protein: CASSEAIPSGQETQYF. The CDR3 coding sequence is TGTGCCAGCAGTGAAGCAATCCCTAGCGGCCAAGAGACCCAGTACTTC.

The V and J genes are TRBV27 and TRBJ2-5, with a possible D match to TRBD2 (6 bases). The V gene's germline CDR1 is MNHEY and CDR2 SMNVEV (reference sequence). This CDR3 has 13 residues. With 5 bases removed from V and 1 base from J, the gap between germline ends came to 8 bases. CDR3 sequence: CASSRERQETQYF. The CDR3, as DNA: TGTGCCAGCAGTCGGGAGCGCCAAGAGACCCAGTACTTC.

The chain links TRBV19 to TRBJ2-1; 12 bases map to TRBD2. This CDR3 is built from 13 residues. V dropped 6 bases and J dropped 9; count of bases not matched to a gene: 3. CDR1 is LNHDA, CDR2 SQIVND, per germline (reference sequence). This CDR3 reads CASRLAGGTEQFF. The DNA of the CDR3 is TGTGCCAGTAGACTAGCGGGAGGAACTGAGCAGTTCTTC.

The chain couples TRBV19 to TRBJ1-3, with D possibly matching TRBD1 (5 bases). From germline, CDR1 is LNHDA and CDR2 SQIVND (reference sequence). This CDR3 has 15 amino acids. V was cut by 1 base and J by 0 bases, with 7 bases left in between. The CDR3 sequence: CASSIAGSSGNTIYF. CDR3 nucleotides: TGTGCCAGTAGTATAGCAGGGTCCTCTGGAAACACCATATATTTT.

This rearrangement joins TRBV12-5 to TRBJ1-1; possibly TRBD1 for D (5 bases). V shed 0 bases and J shed 1 base, with 9 bases lying between them. Germline V gene lookup returns CDR1 LGHNT and CDR2 FRNRAP. CDR3 length equals 15 residues. CDR3 sequence (DNA): TGTGCTAGTGGTTTGGTAGGGGCAGGGAACACTGAAGCTTTCTTT. This codes for CASGLVGAGNTEAFF.

The V call is TRBV28, the J call TRBJ2-2; D unclear. The germline gives CDR1 MDHEN, CDR2 SYDVKM. The germline V and J ends were trimmed by 4 bases and 7 bases, with 10 bases remaining between them. The CDR3 runs 13 residues. CDR3 bases: TGTGCCAGCAGTTGGGTCCGAGGCGGGGAGCTGTTTTTT. Translated: CASSWVRGGELFF.

J is TRBJ2-3 and V is TRBV28, with 13 bases lining up with TRBD2. After removal of 5 bases from V and 1 base from J, the junction contained 12 bases not matched to a gene. Germline V gene sequence: CDR1 MDHEN, CDR2 SYDVKM. CDR3 length: 19 amino acids. CDR3 protein: CASSSSGTSGIYGTDTQYF. CDR3 in DNA: TGTGCCAGCAGTAGCTCCGGGACTAGCGGGATTTATGGCACAGATACGCAGTATTTT.